The 20 T cell receptor beta chains listed next were all sequenced from one sample in a study of T cells in Graves' hyperthyroidism and ophthalmopathy. RNA transcripts gave rise to amplified TCR beta CDR3 regions. Using the HTBI primer set, a first-round RT-PCR was run on the TCR CDR3. MiXCR was run by TCRdb on the multiplex PCR reads, yielding one entry per CDR3 protein. Of under 200,000 distinct CDR3 sequences in the sample, around 8.9% were seen once. Sequencing input: blood. The receptor source for this set is a woman between 18 and 30 years old with Graves' hyperthyroidism that later progressed to Graves' ophthalmopathy.

This clonotype was detected ten times or more. The rearrangement joins TRBV5-1 to TRBJ1-3; no clear D. Trimming shortened V by 0 bases and J by 1 base, and 14 bases separated the two germline ends. This CDR3 region has 17 residues. The germline CDR1 and CDR2 sequences are SGHRS and YFSETQ. Here the CDR3 reads CASSLDPKGASGNTIYF. The CDR3 region has the DNA TGCGCCAGCAGCTTGGATCCGAAAGGTGCTTCTGGAAACACCATATATTTT.

This clonotype was counted a few times. The chain joins TRBV28 to TRBJ1-1, with TRBD1 as a possible D gene (5 bases). Deletions cut 9 bases from V and 1 base from J, with 12 bases between. This CDR3 is 13 amino acids long. CDR1 and CDR2 (germline): MDHEN, SYDVKM. The CDR3 is CASARAWNTEAFF. CDR3 nucleotide sequence: TGTGCCAGTGCCAGGGCGTGGAACACTGAAGCTTTCTTT.

The table lists this clonotype with a few counts. The chain carries TRBV7-6 and TRBJ2-1; TRBD2 is a possible D gene (6 bases). Per germline, CDR1 SGHVS and CDR2 FNYEAQ. The CDR3 is 16 amino acids. The V gene lost 1 base and the J gene lost 7 bases, with 17 bases spanning the gap. The CDR3 DNA is TGTGCCAGCAGCTTAGTTAGGGGACGGGGGATAAATGAGCAGTTCTTC. Amino acid sequence: CASSLVRGRGINEQFF.

Points on this clonotype: A much larger clone sits a single nucleotide away, making a read error possible. The chain couples TRBV5-6 to TRBJ1-1, with TRBD1 matching 10 bases. The CDR3 loop spans 18 amino acids. In germline, CDR1 is SGHDT, CDR2 YYEEEE. CDR3 nucleotides: TGTGCCAGCAGCCCGAGTAGACAGGGGGCGGTTTCGCACACTGAAGCTGTCTTT. Amino acid sequence: CASSPSRQGAVSHTEAVF.

This clonotype was seen many times. This rearrangement joins TRBV20-1 to TRBJ2-1, with D unclear. The CDR3 spans 14 residues. Trimming left V 6 bases short and J 4 bases short, with 16 bases between. Germline V gives CDR1 DFQATT, CDR2 SNEGSKA (reference sequence). The CDR3, as DNA: TGCAGTGCCCCACGTGTGGTGGGTTACAATGAGCAGTTCTTC. Translation gives CSAPRVVGYNEQFF.

This clonotype appeared many times. The rearrangement joins TRBV5-5 to TRBJ1-2; D is ambiguous. CDR3 length equals 15 residues. The germline V gene encodes CDR1 SGHKS and CDR2 YYEKEE (reference sequence). Trimming removed 0 bases at V and 7 bases at J, with 16 bases between. In DNA, the CDR3 is TGTGCCAGCAGCTTGGCTAGAGGGCAGGCCGTTGGCTACACCTTC. Translation gives CASSLARGQAVGYTF.

The chain links TRBV19 to TRBJ2-1; 12 positions match TRBD1. V gave up 6 bases and J gave up 4 bases; unmatched junction bases: 4. The CDR3 is 15 residues long. Germline lookup yields CDR1 LNHDA and CDR2 SQIVND (reference sequence). CDR3 region: CASRGTGGAYNEQFF. The CDR3, as DNA: TGTGCCAGTAGAGGGACAGGGGGCGCGTACAATGAGCAGTTCTTC. Full variable domain (missing parts from reference TRBV19 and TRBJ2-1): DGGITQSPKYLFRKEGQNVTLSCEQNLNHDAMYWYRQDPGQGLRLIYYSQIVNDFQKGDIAEGYSVSREKKESFPLTVTSAQKNPTAFYLCASRGTGGAYNEQFFGPGTRLTVL.

This clonotype was seen ten or more times. The chain combines TRBV18 with TRBJ2-7; D may match TRBD1 or TRBD2 (7 bases each). Trimming shortened V by 5 bases and J by 3 bases, and 17 bases separated the two germline ends. Germline V gene data show CDR1 as KGHSH and CDR2 as LQKENI. CDR3 length equals 15 residues. In DNA, the CDR3 is TGTGCCAGCTCATCCCACAGGGGAGGGGGCTACGAGCAGTACTTC. It yields the protein CASSSHRGGGYEQYF.

This clonotype appeared many times. V and J are TRBV24-1 and TRBJ1-5, with D uncertain. Germline CDR1 KGHDR, CDR2 SFDVKD. The CDR3 is 12 amino acids. Trimming took 5 bases from V and 7 from J, leaving 8 bases between them. Here the CDR3 reads CATSGSGQPQHF. CDR3 DNA: TGTGCCACCAGTGGGTCTGGGCAGCCCCAGCATTTT.

This clonotype was detected ten times or more. The chain combines TRBV5-1 with TRBJ2-1, with 7 bases identical to TRBD2. Germline V lookup: CDR1 SGHRS, CDR2 YFSETQ. Trimming took 4 bases from V and 1 from J; bases not matched to a gene: 8. The CDR3 loop spans 16 amino acids. The chain's CDR3 is CASSPGGGTSYNEQFF. CDR3 nucleotides: TGCGCCAGCAGCCCGGGGGGAGGAACGTCCTACAATGAGCAGTTCTTC.

This clonotype was found many times. CDR3 sequence (DNA): TGTGCCAGCAGCCCAGGGGCAATTGGAAACACCATATATTTT. Its translation: CASSPGAIGNTIYF. The V and J genes are TRBV7-2 and TRBJ1-3, with D possibly being TRBD1 (6 bases). The CDR3 is made up of 14 amino acids. The V gene lost 5 bases and the J gene lost 3 bases, with 11 bases spanning the gap. In germline, CDR1 is SGHTA, CDR2 FQGNSA.

This clonotype was seen ten or more times. The J gene is TRBJ1-3, the V gene TRBV6-1; D call uncertain. CDR1 MNHNS and CDR2 SASEGT come from the germline V gene. Trimming took off 6 bases at V and 4 bases at J, with 13 bases between the two ends. The CDR3 length is 14 residues. The CDR3 region has the DNA TGTGCCAGCAGACCTGGGAGTACAGGAAACACCATATATTTT. It translates to CASRPGSTGNTIYF.

Ten or more counts support this clonotype. The V gene is TRBV27, the J gene TRBJ1-4; 10 bases map to TRBD1. Germline lookup yields CDR1 MNHEY and CDR2 SMNVEV (reference sequence). There are 15 residues in the CDR3. J lost 2 bases, V lost 6 bases, and 3 bases had no gene match. CDR3 bases: TGTGCCAGCAGCGACAGGGGGCTGACTAATGAAAAACTGTTTTTT. Its translation is CASSDRGLTNEKLFF.

This clonotype was picked up a small number of times. The chain combines TRBV3-1 with TRBJ2-3; D assignment may be TRBD1 or TRBD2 (7 bases each). The CDR3 runs to 15 residues. Trimming removed 4 bases at V and 3 bases at J, with 14 bases between. Germline V gene data show CDR1 as LGHDT and CDR2 as YNNKEL (reference sequence). CDR3 region: CASSPRGRETDTQYF. The CDR3 DNA follows: TGTGCCAGCAGCCCTAGGGGGCGGGAGACAGATACGCAGTATTTT.

The table lists this clonotype with many counts. The chain recombines TRBV29-1 with TRBJ2-7; D unresolved. There are 12 residues in the CDR3. Per the germline V gene, CDR1 is SQVTM and CDR2 is ANQGSEA. V dropped 1 base and J dropped 3 bases, with 7 bases sitting between them. The CDR3 is CSVEVGGYEQYF. The DNA of the CDR3 is TGCAGCGTTGAAGTTGGTGGCTACGAGCAGTACTTC.

This clonotype was picked up many times. The V gene is TRBV25-1, the J gene TRBJ2-3; tentatively, D is TRBD1 (5 bases). Trimming removed 7 bases at V and 1 base at J, with 12 bases between. Germline CDR1 and CDR2: MGHDK and SYGVNS. The CDR3 extends over 14 amino acids. In DNA, the CDR3 is TGTGCCAGCATCGAACAAGGGGGCACAGATACGCAGTATTTT. This translates into CASIEQGGTDTQYF.

This clonotype was seen a handful of times. At one boundary the junction diverges from the germline segment, which might be a read error. This rearrangement joins TRBV7-6 to TRBJ2-3; TRBD2 agrees at 7 bases. Germline V gene data show CDR1 as SGHVS and CDR2 as FNYEAQ. This CDR3 is built from 13 residues. The CDR3 reads CASSLAERNTQYF. The DNA of the CDR3 is TGTGCCAGCAGCCTAGCGGAGAGAAATACGCAGTATTTT.

This clonotype was seen many times. V usage is TRBV30 and J usage is TRBJ1-1, with D hard to call. V was pared by 0 bases and J by 6 bases, with 20 bases between. The CDR3 consists of 16 residues. Germline V CDR1 and CDR2: GTSNPN, SVGIG (reference sequence). The CDR3 DNA follows: TGTGCCTGGAGTGTATTTGGGATAGGGATGTTGGCTGAAGCTTTCTTT. Protein: CAWSVFGIGMLAEAFF.

This clonotype came up many times. The rearrangement joins TRBV28 to TRBJ2-3; D remains ambiguous. In germline, CDR1 is MDHEN, CDR2 SYDVKM. The CDR3 has 12 residues. The V end lost 2 bases, the J end lost 7 bases, and 7 bases lay between the germline ends. CDR3 sequence reads: CASSLKGHTQYF. The CDR3 nucleotides are TGTGCCAGCAGTTTAAAAGGTCATACGCAGTATTTT. Together with reference TRBV28 and TRBJ2-3, the CDR3 gives the full variable domain: DVKVTQSSRYLVKRTGEKVFLECVQDMDHENMFWYRQDPGLGLRLIYFSYDVKMKEKGDIPEGYSVSREKKERFSLILESASTNQTSMYLCASSLKGHTQYFGPGTRLTVL.

This clonotype was recorded at least ten times. The J gene is TRBJ2-1, the V gene TRBV20-1; a weak D match, TRBD1 (6 bases). The V gene lost 5 bases and the J gene lost 2 bases, with 13 bases spanning the gap. The V gene's germline CDR1 is DFQATT and CDR2 SNEGSKA (reference sequence). There are 14 residues in the CDR3. DNA of the CDR3: TGCAGTGCTCCTGACAGGTTGCCCTACAATGAGCAGTTCTTC. It encodes CSAPDRLPYNEQFF.